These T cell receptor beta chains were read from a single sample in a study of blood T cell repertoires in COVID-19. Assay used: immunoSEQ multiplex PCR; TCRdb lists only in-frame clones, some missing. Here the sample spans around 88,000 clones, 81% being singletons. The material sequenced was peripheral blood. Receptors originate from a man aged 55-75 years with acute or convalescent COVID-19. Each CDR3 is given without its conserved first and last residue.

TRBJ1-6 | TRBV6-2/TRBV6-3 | ASSFPGVNSPLH
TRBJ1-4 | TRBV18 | ASSPRTGSNEKLF
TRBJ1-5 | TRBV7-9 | ASSLEGGQPQH
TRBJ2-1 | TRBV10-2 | ASSREGTSGLNEQF
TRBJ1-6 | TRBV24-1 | ATSDLGRGRNSPLH
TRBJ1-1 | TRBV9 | ASNRVLNTEAF
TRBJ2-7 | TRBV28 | ASRNRGRYEQY
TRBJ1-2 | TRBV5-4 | ASSTKQGARDYGYT
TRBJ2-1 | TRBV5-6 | ASSSRKTSGGYDEQF
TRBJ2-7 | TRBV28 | ASRTTGKAYEQY
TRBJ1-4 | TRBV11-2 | ASSLEFGATNEKLF
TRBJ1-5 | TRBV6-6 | ASSYGTGNQPQH
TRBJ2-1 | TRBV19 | ASSKRLAGGNEQF
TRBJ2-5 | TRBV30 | AWSVRRGTQETQY
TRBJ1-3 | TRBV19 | ASHTLTIRGRGGNTIY
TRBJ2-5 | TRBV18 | ASSPRDRETQY
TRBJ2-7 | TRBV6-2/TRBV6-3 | ASTPLSGSLSYEQY
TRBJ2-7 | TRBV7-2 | ASSPSGSGYEQY
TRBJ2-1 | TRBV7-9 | ASSDSGFEQF
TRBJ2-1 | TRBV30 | AWRPGQSSYNEQF
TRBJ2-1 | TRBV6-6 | ASRRLAKNNEQF
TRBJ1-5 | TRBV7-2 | ASSLDRVDQPQH
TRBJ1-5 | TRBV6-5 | ASSLTGLNQPQH
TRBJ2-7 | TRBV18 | ASSPRVREIHEQY
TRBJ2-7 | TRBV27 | ASSLSSPFQQY
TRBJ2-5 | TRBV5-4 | ASSLGTANLETQY
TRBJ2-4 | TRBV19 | ASSIMEQTQGAKNIQY
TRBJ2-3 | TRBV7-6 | ASSLGRSAGVTDTQY
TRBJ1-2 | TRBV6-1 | ASTDRSANYGYT
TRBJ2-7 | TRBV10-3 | AISRDSNYEQY
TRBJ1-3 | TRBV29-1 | SVGGADRRSGNTIY
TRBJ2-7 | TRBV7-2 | ASSLVIGGTYEQY
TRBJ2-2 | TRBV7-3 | ASKLTGVNTGELF
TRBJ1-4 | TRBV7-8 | ASTIGGGGEKLF
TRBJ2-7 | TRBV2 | ASRGAGLYEQY
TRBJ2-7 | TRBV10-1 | ASSQADPYEQY
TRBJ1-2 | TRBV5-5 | ASSLGTTGDGYT
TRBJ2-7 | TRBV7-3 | ASSFEGHLGEQY
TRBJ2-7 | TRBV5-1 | ASSLGGLAGTYEQY
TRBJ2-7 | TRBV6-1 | ASSDLANLYEQY
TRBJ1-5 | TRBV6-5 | ASRPGTGGVQPQH
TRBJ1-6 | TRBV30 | AWAGTGASPKHNSPLH
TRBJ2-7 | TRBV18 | ASSPPDNNYEQY
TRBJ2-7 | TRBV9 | ASSAGLTGVGYEQY
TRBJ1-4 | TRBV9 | ASSAGERARGKEKLF
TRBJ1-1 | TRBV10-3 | AISLHGGENTEAF
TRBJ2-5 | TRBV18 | ASSPILRGTQETQY
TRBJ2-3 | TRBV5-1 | ASSLGAGGTDTQY
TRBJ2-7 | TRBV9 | ASSPQGLAVYEQY